This TCR beta chain stems from a study of cytomegalovirus exposure and HLA in healthy donors. Turning to the study itself: In an early release, HLA-typed donors contributed tens of millions of unique TCR sequences.

With regard to this clone: The target antigen is unknown.

The PCR had 60 Vbeta and 13 Jbeta primers. Method: immunoSEQ multiplex PCR; TCRdb's copy keeps in-frame clones and lacks some. The sample lists approximately 220,000 clones, 60% to 85% occurring once. Germline loops: CDR1 SEHNR, CDR2 FQNEAQ (reference sequence). Trimming took 5 bases from V and 2 from J, leaving 9 bases between them. The CDR3 covers 13 residues. Study conclusions and caveats: A later analysis, which compared TCR beta chains of equal frequency, found the HLA-associated ones more clonally expanded. Analysis was carried out at a later point, and it linked a missense DCLRE1C variant to TCR beta V- and J-gene trimming. Investigators reported around 150 TCR beta chains as tied to cytomegalovirus.

Sequencing input: PBMCs. The source of this sequence is a man aged 35 to 55 in good health and CMV-seronegative. V is TRBV7-9 and J is TRBJ1-1; the D is unclear. This chain's CDR3 is CASSLQRNTEAFF. The CDR3 coding sequence is TGTGCCAGCAGCCTACAGAGAAACACTGAAGCTTTCTTT.